These T cell receptor beta chains were read from a single sample in a study of blood T cell repertoires in COVID-19. The protocol was immunoSEQ multiplex PCR, while the TCRdb copy is restricted to in-frame clones and leaves out a portion. In the table there are 93,000 or so clones, 80% to 90% of which are singletons. Specimen: peripheral blood. These receptors originate from a woman aged 60 to 75 with acute or convalescent COVID-19. Each CDR3 is given without its conserved first and last residue. The order of the fields is V gene, J gene, CDR3 protein.

v_gene: TRBV5-1; j_gene: TRBJ2-7; CDR3aa: ASSLAAERLYEQY
v_gene: TRBV28; j_gene: TRBJ2-2; CDR3aa: ASSLTLGQGETGELF
v_gene: TRBV5-1; j_gene: TRBJ2-2; CDR3aa: ASSYGTGNTGELF
v_gene: TRBV6-5; j_gene: TRBJ1-2; CDR3aa: ASSTGQGRYGYT
v_gene: TRBV7-2; j_gene: TRBJ1-1; CDR3aa: ASSLVTPRGWVF
v_gene: TRBV3-1/TRBV3-2; j_gene: TRBJ2-5; CDR3aa: ASSQGGRGGLAVQETQY
v_gene: TRBV3-1/TRBV3-2; j_gene: TRBJ1-1; CDR3aa: ASSPVANTEAF
v_gene: TRBV3-1/TRBV3-2; j_gene: TRBJ1-4; CDR3aa: ASSQGGLATNEKLF
v_gene: TRBV7-2; j_gene: TRBJ1-1; CDR3aa: ASSSPSEAF
v_gene: TRBV5-1; j_gene: TRBJ2-2; CDR3aa: ASSPDPTGVNTGELF
v_gene: TRBV19; j_gene: TRBJ1-1; CDR3aa: ASRRTGARIFLNTEAF
v_gene: TRBV28; j_gene: TRBJ2-3; CDR3aa: ASSTPGKDTQY
v_gene: TRBV6-5; j_gene: TRBJ1-1; CDR3aa: ASSYSAGGNTEAF
v_gene: TRBV25-1; j_gene: TRBJ2-1; CDR3aa: ASSELGTSGYEQF
v_gene: TRBV19; j_gene: TRBJ1-5; CDR3aa: ASSVTGGNQPQH
v_gene: TRBV12-5; j_gene: TRBJ2-1; CDR3aa: ASGLGLASYNEQF
v_gene: TRBV3-1/TRBV3-2; j_gene: TRBJ1-2; CDR3aa: ASSQQGKTGYT
v_gene: TRBV10-2; j_gene: TRBJ2-7; CDR3aa: ASRAEGGGTYEQY
v_gene: TRBV28; j_gene: TRBJ2-6; CDR3aa: ASRSYPDSGANVLT
v_gene: TRBV28; j_gene: TRBJ2-5; CDR3aa: ASSLIGEETQY
v_gene: TRBV11-3; j_gene: TRBJ2-1; CDR3aa: ASSLGLGGEQF
v_gene: TRBV6-5; j_gene: TRBJ2-3; CDR3aa: ASRRSGSSTDTQY
v_gene: TRBV29-1; j_gene: TRBJ2-5; CDR3aa: SAGQGKRETQY
v_gene: TRBV5-8; j_gene: TRBJ2-5; CDR3aa: ASTSGLAGGETQY
v_gene: TRBV5-8; j_gene: TRBJ2-1; CDR3aa: ASNFRDRTNEQF
v_gene: TRBV19; j_gene: TRBJ2-2; CDR3aa: ASKLSGRITGELF
v_gene: TRBV28; j_gene: TRBJ1-1; CDR3aa: ASSFRFNTGGVAF
v_gene: TRBV19; j_gene: TRBJ1-1; CDR3aa: ASSIVSGTAYTEAF
v_gene: TRBV18; j_gene: TRBJ2-3; CDR3aa: ASSLRGGGPGDTQY
v_gene: TRBV3-1/TRBV3-2; j_gene: TRBJ2-1; CDR3aa: ASSSSGRSTYNEQF
v_gene: TRBV20-1; j_gene: TRBJ2-7; CDR3aa: SASGSYEQY
v_gene: TRBV2; j_gene: TRBJ1-1; CDR3aa: ASSEQVEAF
v_gene: TRBV10-1; j_gene: TRBJ1-6; CDR3aa: ASSAGQPNSPLH
v_gene: TRBV19; j_gene: TRBJ2-2; CDR3aa: ASSPTWVAANTGELF
v_gene: TRBV10-3; j_gene: TRBJ1-2; CDR3aa: AISENLRLNDYGYT
v_gene: TRBV19; j_gene: TRBJ2-1; CDR3aa: ASSIDRSGRTEQF
v_gene: TRBV9; j_gene: TRBJ2-2; CDR3aa: ASSVLGANTGELF
v_gene: TRBV7-2; j_gene: TRBJ1-2; CDR3aa: ASSLRGDYGYT
v_gene: TRBV11-3; j_gene: TRBJ1-6; CDR3aa: ASSLTGGSPLH
v_gene: TRBV20-1; j_gene: TRBJ1-1; CDR3aa: SASPGGGAGTEAF
v_gene: TRBV28; j_gene: TRBJ2-7; CDR3aa: ASSFTGGEGRWQY
v_gene: TRBV5-1; j_gene: TRBJ2-1; CDR3aa: ASRASADSYNEQF
v_gene: TRBV7-6; j_gene: TRBJ1-1; CDR3aa: ASSLAVEMNTEAF
v_gene: TRBV14; j_gene: TRBJ1-2; CDR3aa: ASSQEIPGTGSGYT
v_gene: TRBV19; j_gene: TRBJ1-5; CDR3aa: ASRPGQTNQPQH
v_gene: TRBV2; j_gene: TRBJ2-3; CDR3aa: ASSKQGTDTQY
v_gene: TRBV3-1/TRBV3-2; j_gene: TRBJ1-2; CDR3aa: ASSPLEGSYGYT
v_gene: TRBV9; j_gene: TRBJ1-2; CDR3aa: ASSVGQGGPTLYGYT
v_gene: TRBV24-1; j_gene: TRBJ2-1; CDR3aa: ATSDSGTSGRELYNEQF
v_gene: TRBV19; j_gene: TRBJ1-5; CDR3aa: ASSIVQTGSQPQH
v_gene: TRBV5-1; j_gene: TRBJ2-1; CDR3aa: ASSFDRGTYNEQF
v_gene: TRBV9; j_gene: TRBJ2-1; CDR3aa: ASSVLAGPRNEQF
v_gene: TRBV2; j_gene: TRBJ2-1; CDR3aa: ASSDYLAANEQF
v_gene: TRBV7-9; j_gene: TRBJ2-5; CDR3aa: ASSLGTSGSKQETQY
v_gene: TRBV2; j_gene: TRBJ2-1; CDR3aa: ASIEGGNEQF